Listed below are T cell receptor beta chains from one sample, sequenced in a study of shared clonotypes between healthy human individuals. Sequenced by immunoSEQ multiplex PCR; TCRdb stores in-frame clones only, minus some. The repertoire consists of 640,000 or so clones, with less than 80% occurring once and the leading ten covering 1.5% to 2%. Material: memory CD4+ T cells sorted from blood. Receptor source: a woman between 25 and 40 years old in good health. Each CDR3 is given with its conserved first and last residue. A D gene is named only where the DNA matches it firmly. Expanded clones are given a class, and other clones once, few, many or no size at all.

D gene: TRBD1; J gene: TRBJ1-1; clone size: few; V gene: TRBV4-1; CDR3 protein: CASSQDRGFFGRGFMNTEAFF; CDR3 DNA: TGCGCCAGCAGCCAAGATCGTGGGTTCTTTGGCAGGGGGTTCATGAACACTGAAGCTTTCTTT
D gene: TRBD1; J gene: TRBJ2-7; clone size: .; V gene: TRBV28; CDR3 protein: CASSPPTGAYDEQYF; CDR3 DNA: TGTGCCAGCAGTCCACCCACAGGGGCTTACGACGAGCAGTACTTC
D gene: .; J gene: TRBJ1-1; clone size: once; V gene: TRBV2; CDR3 protein: CATGGQQTTEAFF; CDR3 DNA: TGTGCCACAGGAGGACAGCAGACCACTGAAGCTTTCTTT
D gene: TRBD1; J gene: TRBJ1-2; clone size: .; V gene: TRBV6-5; CDR3 protein: CASRTDRDRYTF; CDR3 DNA: TGTGCCAGCAGAACCGACAGGGACCGCTACACCTTC
D gene: .; J gene: TRBJ2-5; clone size: .; V gene: TRBV7-2; CDR3 protein: CASSLTRQGRVETQYF; CDR3 DNA: TGTGCCAGCAGCTTAACCAGACAGGGGAGGGTCGAGACCCAGTACTTC
D gene: .; J gene: TRBJ1-2; clone size: once; V gene: TRBV28; CDR3 protein: CASSPMGTSANYGYTF; CDR3 DNA: TGTGCCAGCAGTCCAATGGGGACAAGCGCTAACTATGGCTACACCTTC
D gene: TRBD2; J gene: TRBJ2-1; clone size: once; V gene: TRBV13; CDR3 protein: CASSLVGLAGDNEQFF; CDR3 DNA: TGTGCCAGCAGCTTAGTAGGACTAGCGGGAGACAATGAGCAGTTCTTC
D gene: .; J gene: TRBJ1-4; clone size: .; V gene: TRBV28; CDR3 protein: CASGEGRREKLFF; CDR3 DNA: TGTGCCAGCGGTGAGGGGCGTCGGGAAAAACTGTTTTTT
D gene: TRBD1; J gene: TRBJ1-5; clone size: .; V gene: TRBV19; CDR3 protein: CASRDRGQPQHF; CDR3 DNA: TGTGCCAGTAGGGACAGGGGACAGCCCCAGCATTTT
D gene: .; J gene: TRBJ2-2; clone size: .; V gene: TRBV5-8; CDR3 protein: CASSLVERDTGELFF; CDR3 DNA: TGTGCCAGCAGCTTGGTAGAACGGGACACCGGGGAGCTGTTTTTT
D gene: .; J gene: TRBJ2-7; clone size: .; V gene: TRBV28; CDR3 protein: CASSLYLTAYEQYF; CDR3 DNA: TGTGCCAGCAGTCTTTATTTGACCGCCTACGAGCAGTACTTC
D gene: .; J gene: TRBJ1-1; clone size: many; V gene: TRBV7-2; CDR3 protein: CASSLHAQNTEAFF; CDR3 DNA: TGTGCCAGCAGCTTACACGCGCAGAACACTGAAGCTTTCTTT
D gene: .; J gene: TRBJ2-7; clone size: .; V gene: TRBV28; CDR3 protein: CASSLWRALPYEQYF; CDR3 DNA: TGTGCCAGCAGTTTGTGGAGGGCTCTCCCTTACGAGCAGTACTTC
D gene: .; J gene: TRBJ1-1; clone size: .; V gene: TRBV11-3; CDR3 protein: CASSLNGRAAFF; CDR3 DNA: TGTGCCAGCAGCTTAAACGGCAGGGCCGCTTTCTTT
D gene: .; J gene: TRBJ1-1; clone size: .; V gene: TRBV28; CDR3 protein: CASSSLGQGRTEAFF; CDR3 DNA: TGTGCCAGCAGTTCCCTTGGGCAGGGGAGGACTGAAGCTTTCTTT
D gene: .; J gene: TRBJ2-1; clone size: .; V gene: TRBV7-2; CDR3 protein: CASTRYNEQFF; CDR3 DNA: TGTGCCAGCACCCGATACAATGAGCAGTTCTTC
D gene: .; J gene: TRBJ1-1; clone size: .; V gene: TRBV5-4; CDR3 protein: CASSNRDTEAFF; CDR3 DNA: TGTGCCAGCAGTAATCGAGACACTGAAGCTTTCTTT
D gene: .; J gene: TRBJ2-7; clone size: .; V gene: TRBV7-8; CDR3 protein: CASSQGSQIIYEQYF; CDR3 DNA: TGTGCCAGCAGCCAGGGTTCACAGATAATCTACGAGCAGTACTTC
D gene: .; J gene: TRBJ2-7; clone size: .; V gene: TRBV7-9; CDR3 protein: CASSLQGEGYEQYF; CDR3 DNA: TGTGCCAGCAGCCTACAGGGTGAGGGGTACGAGCAGTACTTC
D gene: .; J gene: TRBJ1-1; clone size: .; V gene: TRBV27; CDR3 protein: CASSPYDGGTEAFF; CDR3 DNA: TGTGCCAGCAGTCCATACGATGGGGGCACTGAAGCTTTCTTT